Each of the 27 T cell receptor beta chains below was sequenced from the same sample in a study of Ad26.COV2.S vaccination and SARS-CoV-2 variants. Profiling relied on immunoSEQ multiplex PCR, and the TCRdb table lists in-frame clones only, not all of them. The sample has roughly 380,000 clones; roughly 90% are singletons. Treatment of the sample: about 20 received Ad26.COV2.S at low or high dose, single or two shots; about five received placebo; per-sample allocation not given. All samples were drawn on day 63, counting from the first vaccine or placebo injection. The sample in question was peripheral blood, obtained in a trial of Ad26.COV2.S vaccine versus placebo. The origin of the receptors is a person aged 18 to 65 who received the Ad26.COV2.S COVID-19 vaccine or a placebo.

This clone was detected once. The genes are TRBV19 and TRBJ1-1; tentatively, D is TRBD1 (5 bases). Germline loops: CDR1 LNHDA, CDR2 SQIVND (reference sequence). The CDR3 is 13 residues long. V lost 3 bases and J 6 bases, leaving 11 bases between the germline ends. This chain's CDR3 is CASSIDSLPEAFF. The CDR3 DNA follows: TGTGCCAGTAGTATCGACAGTCTACCTGAAGCTTTCTTT.

CDR3 sequence: CASSQGGPPKIYGYTF. The CDR3 nucleotides are TGCGCCAGCAGCCAAGGGGGTCCTCCGAAAATCTATGGCTACACCTTC. This chain connects TRBV4-1 to TRBJ1-2; D unclear. V was pared by 1 base and J by 4 bases, with 16 bases between. CDR1 is MGHRA and CDR2 is YSYEKL in the germline V gene. The CDR3 is made up of 16 amino acids.

The CDR3 bases are TGTGCCAGCAGCCAAGCGGGGGGACAAGAGACCCAGTACTTC. Protein: CASSQAGGQETQYF. This chain uses TRBV3-1 (or the pseudogene TRBV3-2) with TRBJ2-5, with TRBD2 identical over 7 bases. The CDR3 runs to 14 residues. The germline gives CDR1 LGHDT, CDR2 YNNKEL (reference sequence). V was clipped by 1 base and J by 2 bases; unmatched bases: 1.

This clone was counted ten times or more. The chain uses TRBV10-3 and TRBJ2-3, with a tentative D call TRBD2 (6 bases). Per germline, CDR1 ENHRY and CDR2 SYGVKD. The CDR3 length is 18 residues. V lost 8 bases and J lost 1, with 25 bases in between. The chain's CDR3 is CAIGTRLEEISGTDTQYF. In DNA form, the CDR3 reads TGTGCCATCGGAACCCGACTAGAGGAAATCTCTGGCACAGATACGCAGTATTTT.

The rearrangement links TRBV9 to TRBJ2-3; no definite D call. V gave up 0 bases and J gave up 0 bases, with 11 bases separating them. The CDR3 is 16 amino acids. Germline CDR1 and CDR2: SGDLS and YYNGEE. In nucleotides, the CDR3 is TGTGCCAGCAGCGTAGAAGGCTGGGGTAGCACAGATACGCAGTATTTT. Protein: CASSVEGWGSTDTQYF.

V and J are TRBV5-1 and TRBJ2-2; 12 bases fit TRBD1. Germline V gives CDR1 SGHRS, CDR2 YFSETQ. The CDR3 length is 16 residues. After removal of 4 bases from V and 5 bases from J, the junction contained 6 bases not matched to a gene. CDR3 coding DNA: TGCGCCAGCAGCGAGGGACAGGGGGCATTAACCGGGGAGCTGTTTTTT. This sequence encodes CASSEGQGALTGELFF. Based on the CDR3 plus reference TRBV5-1 and TRBJ2-2, the full variable domain is KAGVTQTPRYLIKTRGQQVTLSCSPISGHRSVSWYQQTPGQGLQFLFEYFSETQRNKGNFPGRFSGRQFSNSRSEMNVSTLELGDSALYLCASSEGQGALTGELFFGEGSRLTVL.

The chain couples TRBV10-3 to TRBJ2-2, with TRBD1 identical over 10 bases. The length of the CDR3 is 15 residues. CDR1 ENHRY and CDR2 SYGVKD come from the germline V gene. The ends lost 7 bases at V and 2 bases at J; junction bases unmatched: 4. CDR3 nucleotide sequence: TGTGCCATCATGAAGACAGGGGGCAACACCGGGGAGCTGTTTTTT. This encodes CAIMKTGGNTGELFF.

The chain is built from TRBV19 and TRBJ1-2; D call uncertain. Trimming removed 4 bases at V and 4 bases at J, with 10 bases between. Germline V gene lookup returns CDR1 LNHDA and CDR2 SQIVND (reference sequence). CDR3 length: 13 residues. The CDR3 DNA reads TGTGCCAGTAGTAGGTCCGGGATCTATGGCTACACCTTC. Translation: CASSRSGIYGYTF.

The chain combines TRBV13 with TRBJ2-3, with 7 positions matching TRBD2. The V gene end was trimmed by 5 bases and the J gene end by 4 bases; junction bases not matched to a gene: 9. This CDR3 region has 15 residues. The V gene's germline CDR1 is PRHDT and CDR2 FYEKMQ (reference sequence). CDR3 sequence: CASSTRTRFPDTQYF. DNA of the CDR3: TGTGCCAGCAGCACAAGGACTAGATTTCCAGATACGCAGTATTTT.

This chain links TRBV7-2 with TRBJ2-1, with D perhaps matching TRBD1 (6 bases). V was clipped by 5 bases and J by 6 bases, with 20 bases between them. Germline V lookup: CDR1 SGHTA, CDR2 FQGNSA. The CDR3 has 16 amino acids. CDR3 sequence: CASSVDGTRGFNEQFF. The CDR3 nucleotides are TGTGCCAGCAGCGTAGACGGGACACGCGGATTCAATGAGCAGTTCTTC.

CDR3 residues: CASSPGKGPAYNEQFF. As DNA, the CDR3 is TGTGCCAGCAGCCCGGGGAAGGGCCCCGCTTACAATGAGCAGTTCTTC. V is TRBV7-9 and J is TRBJ2-1; the D gene is possibly TRBD2 (5 bases). CDR3 length: 16 amino acids. The germline gives CDR1 SEHNR, CDR2 FQNEAQ (reference sequence). Trimming took off 5 bases at V and 4 bases at J, with 18 bases between the two ends. Variable domain in full (rest from reference TRBV7-9 and TRBJ2-1): DTGVSQNPRHKITKRGQNVTFRCDPISEHNRLYWYRQTLGQGPEFLTYFQNEAQLEKSRLLSDRFSAERPKGSFSTLEIQRTEQGDSAMYLCASSPGKGPAYNEQFFGPGTRLTVL.

This clone showed up many times. The rearrangement links TRBV19 to TRBJ2-7, with TRBD1 matching over 7 bases. The germline V gene has CDR1 LNHDA and CDR2 SQIVND (reference sequence). This CDR3 is 15 amino acids long. After removal of 5 bases from V and 5 bases from J, the junction contained 12 bases not matched to a gene. The CDR3 loop is CASSLTGAQVHEQYF. DNA for the CDR3: TGTGCCAGTAGTTTAACAGGGGCCCAGGTCCACGAGCAGTACTTC.

The genes are TRBV10-3 and TRBJ1-6, with TRBD1 matching 8 bases. CDR1 and CDR2 (germline): ENHRY, SYGVKD. J was trimmed by 8 bases and V by 3 bases; bases with no gene match: 3. This CDR3 is 14 amino acids long. CDR3 sequence (DNA): TGTGCCATCAGTGAAGGACAGGGTGATTCACCCCTCCACTTT. Amino acid sequence: CAISEGQGDSPLHF.

This rearrangement joins TRBV11-2 to TRBJ1-1; the match to TRBD1 covers 7 bases. Losses at the gene ends were 5 bases for V and 0 bases for J; bases not matched to a gene: 3. Germline V lookup: CDR1 SGHAT, CDR2 FQNNGV. The length of the CDR3 is 14 residues. The CDR3 DNA reads as TGTGCCAGCAGCCCGGGACAGTTGAACACTGAAGCTTTCTTT. Protein product: CASSPGQLNTEAFF.

The V gene is TRBV7-8, the J gene TRBJ2-6; maybe TRBD1 (5 bases). Trimming cost V 6 bases and J 2 bases, with 11 bases left between them. The germline gives CDR1 SGHVS, CDR2 FQNEAQ. The CDR3 contains 15 residues. The chain's CDR3 is CASSPGYPGANVLTF. CDR3 sequence (DNA): TGTGCCAGCAGTCCAGGGTACCCTGGGGCCAACGTCCTGACTTTC.

This clone came up a few times. The chain couples TRBV9 to TRBJ1-5; 10 nucleotides match TRBD1. The CDR3 consists of 15 residues. With 5 bases clipped from V and 3 bases from J, the junction kept 5 bases outside the gene matches. The V gene's germline CDR1 is SGDLS and CDR2 YYNGEE. CDR3 coding DNA: TGTGCCAGCAGTGGGACAGGGGAAGCCAATCAGCCCCAGCATTTT. Translated: CASSGTGEANQPQHF.

This clone turned up a few times. This chain uses TRBV7-9 with TRBJ2-7, with 8 bases matching TRBD2. Germline values: CDR1 SEHNR, CDR2 FQNEAQ (reference sequence). Trimming removed 1 base from V and 0 bases from J; junction bases left unmatched: 8. This CDR3 has 17 amino acids. CDR3 in DNA: TGTGCCAGCAGCTTAGGTCTAGCGGGTAAGAGCTCCTACGAGCAGTACTTC. Its protein product is CASSLGLAGKSSYEQYF.

The chain couples TRBV28 to TRBJ2-3, with D tentatively TRBD1 (5 bases). Trimming cost V 9 bases and J 2 bases, with 12 bases left between them. CDR3 length equals 13 residues. CDR1 is MDHEN, CDR2 SYDVKM, per germline. The CDR3 here is CASLTVATDTQYF. The DNA of the CDR3 is TGTGCCAGTCTGACAGTAGCCACAGATACGCAGTATTTT.

The chain carries TRBV5-6 and TRBJ2-7; D gene uncertain. The CDR3 length is 13 residues. With 0 bases removed from V and 3 bases from J, the gap between germline ends came to 7 bases. The germline CDR1 and CDR2 sequences are SGHDT and YYEEEE. This CDR3 reads CASSLGRHYEQYF. The CDR3 DNA reads as TGTGCCAGCAGCTTGGGCAGGCACTACGAGCAGTACTTC.

This chain uses TRBV3-1 (or the pseudogene TRBV3-2) with TRBJ2-3; D possibly corresponds to TRBD2 (6 bases). Germline V gene lookup returns CDR1 LGHDT and CDR2 YNNKEL (reference sequence). The CDR3 extends over 14 amino acids. The V gene lost 7 bases and the J gene lost 1 base, with 12 bases spanning the gap. CDR3 protein: CASMEEGGTDTQYF. CDR3 DNA sequence: TGTGCCAGCATGGAGGAGGGCGGCACAGATACGCAGTATTTT.

The chain has TRBV13 and TRBJ2-5; 10 positions agree with TRBD1. Germline trimming cut 4 bases from V and 0 bases from J; bases unmatched to any gene: 2. The CDR3 is 15 amino acids. Germline values: CDR1 PRHDT, CDR2 FYEKMQ (reference sequence). The DNA for the CDR3 is TGTGCCAGCAGCTCCGGGACAGGGGACCAAGAGACCCAGTACTTC. Translated: CASSSGTGDQETQYF.

The chain couples TRBV2 to TRBJ1-1, with D unresolved. The CDR3 is made up of 12 amino acids. With 5 bases removed from V and 6 bases from J, the gap between germline ends came to 10 bases. Germline V CDR1 and CDR2: SNHLY, FYNNEI. CDR3 DNA sequence: TGTGCCAGCAGTAGAGAGGGCGCTGAAGCTTTCTTT. This gives the protein CASSREGAEAFF. Together with reference TRBV2 and TRBJ1-1, the CDR3 gives the full variable domain: EPEVTQTPSHQVTQMGQEVILRCVPISNHLYFYWYRQILGQKVEFLVSFYNNEISEKSEIFDDQFSVERPDGSNFTLKIRSTKLEDSAMYFCASSREGAEAFFGQGTRLTVV.

This clone was counted between two and nine times. The chain couples TRBV11-2 to TRBJ2-5; D call uncertain. The CDR3 has 12 amino acids. The ends were cut back, 5 bases at V and 1 base at J, with 5 bases in the middle. The germline gives CDR1 SGHAT, CDR2 FQNNGV. CDR3 protein: CASSPAQETQYF. CDR3 DNA sequence: TGTGCCAGCAGCCCGGCCCAAGAGACCCAGTACTTC.

The genes are TRBV9 and TRBJ2-1; 12 bases are shared with TRBD2. The germline gives CDR1 SGDLS, CDR2 YYNGEE. This CDR3 has 16 amino acids. V shed 4 bases and J 5 bases; nucleotides not matched to a gene: 7. Written as DNA, the CDR3 is TGTGCCAGCAGCAAAGGACTAGCGGGGAGTAACAATGAGCAGTTCTTC. It specifies CASSKGLAGSNNEQFF.

V and J are TRBV20-1 and TRBJ1-1; D is undetermined. This CDR3 comprises 11 residues. Germline V gives CDR1 DFQATT, CDR2 SNEGSKA (reference sequence). V lost 0 bases, J lost 2 bases, and 1 base lay in between. DNA for the CDR3: TGCAGTGCTAGAGACAACACTGAAGCTTTCTTT. Translation gives CSARDNTEAFF.

The chain links TRBV7-3 to TRBJ2-1; 7 nucleotides line up with TRBD2. V shed 0 bases and J 8 bases; nucleotides not matched to a gene: 4. This CDR3 comprises 14 residues. CDR1 is SGHTA and CDR2 is FQGTGA in the germline V gene. In nucleotides, the CDR3 is TGTGCCAGCAGCTTAACCGGGGGGTACGATGAGCAGTTCTTC. The encoded protein is CASSLTGGYDEQFF.

The chain carries TRBV11-2 and TRBJ2-1; TRBD2 agrees at 8 bases. The CDR3 spans 17 residues. Germline trimming cut 6 bases from V and 7 bases from J; bases unmatched to any gene: 17. CDR1 and CDR2 from the germline V gene are SGHAT and FQNNGV. The CDR3 loop is CASSRWTFAGGLNEQFF. The DNA of the CDR3 is TGTGCCAGCAGTCGATGGACTTTCGCGGGGGGATTAAATGAGCAGTTCTTC.